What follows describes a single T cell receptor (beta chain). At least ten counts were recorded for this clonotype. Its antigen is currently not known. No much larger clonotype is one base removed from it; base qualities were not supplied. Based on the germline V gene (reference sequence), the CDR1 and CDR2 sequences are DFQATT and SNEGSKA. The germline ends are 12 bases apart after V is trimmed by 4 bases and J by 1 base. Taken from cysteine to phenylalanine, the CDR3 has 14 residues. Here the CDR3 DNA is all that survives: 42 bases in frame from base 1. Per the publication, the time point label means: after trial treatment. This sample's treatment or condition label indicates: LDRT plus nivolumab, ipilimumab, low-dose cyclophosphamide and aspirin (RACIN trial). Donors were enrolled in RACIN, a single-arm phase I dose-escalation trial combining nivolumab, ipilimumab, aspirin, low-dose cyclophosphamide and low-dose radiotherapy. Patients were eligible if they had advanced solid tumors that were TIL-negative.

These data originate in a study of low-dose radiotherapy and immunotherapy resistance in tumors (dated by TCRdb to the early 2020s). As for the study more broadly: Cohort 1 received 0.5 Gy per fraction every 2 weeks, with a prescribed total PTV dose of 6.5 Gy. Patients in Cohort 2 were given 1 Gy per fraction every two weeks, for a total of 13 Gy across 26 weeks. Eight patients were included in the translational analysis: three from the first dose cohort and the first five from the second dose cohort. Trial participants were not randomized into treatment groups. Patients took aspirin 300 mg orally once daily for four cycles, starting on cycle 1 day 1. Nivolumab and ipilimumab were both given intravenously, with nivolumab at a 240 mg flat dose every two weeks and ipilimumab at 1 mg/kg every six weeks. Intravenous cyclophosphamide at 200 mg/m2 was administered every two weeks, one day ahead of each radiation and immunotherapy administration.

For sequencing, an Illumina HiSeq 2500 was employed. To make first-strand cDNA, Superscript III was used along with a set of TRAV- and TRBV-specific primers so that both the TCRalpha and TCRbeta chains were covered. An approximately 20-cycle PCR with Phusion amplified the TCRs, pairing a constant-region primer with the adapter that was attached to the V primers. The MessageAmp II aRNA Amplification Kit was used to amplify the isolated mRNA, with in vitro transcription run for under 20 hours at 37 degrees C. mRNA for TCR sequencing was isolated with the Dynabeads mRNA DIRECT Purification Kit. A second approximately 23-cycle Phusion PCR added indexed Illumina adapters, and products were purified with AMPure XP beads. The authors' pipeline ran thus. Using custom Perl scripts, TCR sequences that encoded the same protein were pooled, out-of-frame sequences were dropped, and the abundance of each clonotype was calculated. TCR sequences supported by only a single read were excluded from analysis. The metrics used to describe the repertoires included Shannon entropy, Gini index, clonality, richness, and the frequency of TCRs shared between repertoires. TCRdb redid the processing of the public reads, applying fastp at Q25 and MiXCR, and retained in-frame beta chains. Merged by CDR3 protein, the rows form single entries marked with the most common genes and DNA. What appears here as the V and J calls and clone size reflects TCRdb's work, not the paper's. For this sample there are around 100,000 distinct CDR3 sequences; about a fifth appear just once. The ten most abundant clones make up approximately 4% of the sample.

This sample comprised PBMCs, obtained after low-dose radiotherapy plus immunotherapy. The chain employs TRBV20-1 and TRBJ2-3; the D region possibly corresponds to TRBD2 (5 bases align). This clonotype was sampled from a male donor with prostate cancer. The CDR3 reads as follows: CSAMSGNGTDTQYF. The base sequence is TGCAGTGCTATGTCGGGGAATGGCACAGATACGCAGTATTTT.